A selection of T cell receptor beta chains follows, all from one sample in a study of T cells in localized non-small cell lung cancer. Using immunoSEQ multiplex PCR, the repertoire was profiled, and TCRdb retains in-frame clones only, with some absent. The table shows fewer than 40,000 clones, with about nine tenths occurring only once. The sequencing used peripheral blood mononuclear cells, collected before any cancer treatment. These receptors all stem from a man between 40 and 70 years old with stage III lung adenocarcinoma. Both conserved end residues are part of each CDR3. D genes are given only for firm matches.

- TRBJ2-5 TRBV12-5 CASGRNGIQETQYF
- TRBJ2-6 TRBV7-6 CASSRVSDSQSRANVLTF
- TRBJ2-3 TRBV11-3 CASSPRARSTDTQYF
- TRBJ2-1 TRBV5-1 CASSLGDTSYNEQFF
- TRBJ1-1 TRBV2 CASRLQAGEAFF
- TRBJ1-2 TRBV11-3 CASSFRQSNYGYTF
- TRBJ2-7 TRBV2 CASSVGIYEQYF
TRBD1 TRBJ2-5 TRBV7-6 CASSLLGTGNNF
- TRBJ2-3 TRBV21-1 CASSKYRDRGLSDSTDTQYF
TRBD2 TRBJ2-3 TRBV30 CAWSRTSGGLGTDTQYF
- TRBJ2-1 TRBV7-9 CASSLVYNEQFF
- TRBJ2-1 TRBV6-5 CASMRGAIQFF
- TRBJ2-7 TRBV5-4 CASSPERGRVSEQYF
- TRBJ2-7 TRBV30 CAWREGQQSYEQYF
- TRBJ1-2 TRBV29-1 CSGTETGTYGYTF
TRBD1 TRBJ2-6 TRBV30 CAWKTGIGANVLTF
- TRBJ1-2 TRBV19 CASSIGRFGYTF
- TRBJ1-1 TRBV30 CAWSVALVNTEAFF
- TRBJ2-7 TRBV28 CASSPTGRVSSYEQYF
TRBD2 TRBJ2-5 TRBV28 CASSVGGLAGETQYF
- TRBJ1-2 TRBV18 CASSPDNYGYTF
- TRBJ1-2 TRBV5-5 CASSFRFFSGAREWGYTF
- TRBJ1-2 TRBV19 CASSSSGRTLDGYTF
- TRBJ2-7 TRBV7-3 CASSNRGPGYEQYF
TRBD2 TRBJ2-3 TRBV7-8 CASSVGPTSGVADTQYF
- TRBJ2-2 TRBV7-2 CASSPKGGTGELFF
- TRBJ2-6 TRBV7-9 CASSSGHSGANVLTF
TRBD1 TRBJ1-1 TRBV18 CASSPEDREVAEAFF
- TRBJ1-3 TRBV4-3 CASSQGTLTGNTIYF
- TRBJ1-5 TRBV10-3 CAISESGEGRQPQHF
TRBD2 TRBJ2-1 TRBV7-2 CASSLRAGGYYNEQFF
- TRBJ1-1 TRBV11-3 CASSLGRREAFF
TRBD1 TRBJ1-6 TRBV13 CASSLSYWTGIDNSPLHF
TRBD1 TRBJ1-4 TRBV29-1 CSVATGIKNEKLFF
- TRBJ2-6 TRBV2 CASSEWGARITGANVLTF
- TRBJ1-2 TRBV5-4 CASSEKYLGVGGYTF
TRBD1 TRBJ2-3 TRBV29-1 CSVVQGANTQYF